The clone carrying this T cell receptor (beta chain) showed up just a few times. The germline CDR1 and CDR2 sequences are SGDLS and YYNGEE. The length of the CDR3 is 19 residues. The ends were cut back, 0 bases at V and 0 bases at J, with 20 bases in the middle. These data are taken from a study of blood T cell repertoires in COVID-19. As originally analysed: Reference gene primer amplification gave estimated nucleated cell counts. Clones were sequenced by immunoSEQ multiplex PCR, and TCRdb holds only the in-frame ones, with some missing. The V and J calls and clone size were taken over from that table, and D and trimming were inferred from the DNA. Among 150,000 or so clones listed, about three quarters were seen once.

This chain links TRBV9 with TRBJ2-3; tentative D call: TRBD1 (6 bases). The specimen sequenced was peripheral blood. This TCR was recovered from a woman over 75 with active or convalescent COVID-19. The CDR3 DNA is TGTGCCAGCAGCGTAGAAGCCACCCCGCAGACAGGTAGCACAGATACGCAGTATTTT. Translated, it gives CASSVEATPQTGSTDTQYF.